This passage covers 4 T cell receptor beta chains from one sample sequenced in a study of cytomegalovirus exposure and HLA in healthy donors. The PCR was carried out with 60 Vbeta primers and 13 Jbeta primers. The method was immunoSEQ multiplex PCR; TCRdb's version includes in-frame clones alone and lacks a portion of them. The top ten clones hold about 9.2% of a sample with some 120,000 clones, 80% of them seen once. Material: PBMCs. The receptor set was obtained from a man aged 30-40 years in good health and CMV-seropositive.

The chain recombines TRBV6-1 with TRBJ2-3, with TRBD2 identical over 11 bases. CDR3 length: 17 amino acids. Germline CDR1 is MNHNS and CDR2 is SASEGT. V lost 3 bases to trimming and J lost 5 bases; unmatched junction nucleotides: 10. The CDR3 sequence is CASSETLAGGIGDTQYF. As DNA, the CDR3 is TGTGCCAGCAGTGAGACCCTAGCGGGGGGTATTGGAGATACGCAGTATTTT.

J is TRBJ2-6 and V is TRBV10-3; TRBD1 might be the D (5 bases). The V end was cut by 9 bases, the J end by 3 bases, with 9 bases between. This CDR3 comprises 13 residues. Germline-derived CDR1 and CDR2 are ENHRY and SYGVKD. CDR3 protein: CAIQGIGANVLTF. The CDR3 bases are TGTGCCATTCAGGGAATTGGGGCCAACGTCCTGACTTTC.

This clone was seen only a few times. The chain joins TRBV9 to TRBJ1-1; D gene ambiguous. CDR1 SGDLS and CDR2 YYNGEE come from the germline V gene. The CDR3 totals 15 residues. Trimming stripped 0 bases from V and 5 bases from J, with 14 bases between. The CDR3 here is CASSVDSSRPTEAFF. CDR3 nucleotide sequence: TGTGCCAGCAGCGTAGATTCCAGCAGGCCGACTGAAGCTTTCTTT.

The chain combines TRBV10-1 with TRBJ2-3; D call uncertain. CDR1 and CDR2 (germline): WNHNN, SYGVQD (reference sequence). Trimming removed 1 base at V and 6 bases at J, with 5 bases between. The CDR3 loop spans 12 amino acids. The CDR3 sequence: CASSEFGDTQYF. DNA for the CDR3: TGCGCCAGCAGTGAGTTCGGGGATACGCAGTATTTT.